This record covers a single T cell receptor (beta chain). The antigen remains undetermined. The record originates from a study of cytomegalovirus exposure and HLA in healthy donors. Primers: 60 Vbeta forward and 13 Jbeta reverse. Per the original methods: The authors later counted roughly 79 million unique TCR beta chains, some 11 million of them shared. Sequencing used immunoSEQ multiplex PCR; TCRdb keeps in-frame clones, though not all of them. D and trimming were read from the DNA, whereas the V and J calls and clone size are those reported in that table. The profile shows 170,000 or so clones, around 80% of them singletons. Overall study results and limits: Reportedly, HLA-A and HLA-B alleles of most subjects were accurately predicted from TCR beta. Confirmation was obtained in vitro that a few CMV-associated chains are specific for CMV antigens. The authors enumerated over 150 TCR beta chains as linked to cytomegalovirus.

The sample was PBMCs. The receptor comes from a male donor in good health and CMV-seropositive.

The CDR3 here is CASSSSSGFHNEQFF. CDR3 DNA sequence: TGTGCCAGCAGCTCATCTAGCGGCTTCCACAATGAGCAGTTCTTC. J is TRBJ2-1 and V is TRBV9; 7 bases line up with TRBD2. Looked up from germline, CDR1 is SGDLS and CDR2 is YYNGEE. V shed 4 bases and J 5 bases; nucleotides not matched to a gene: 9. The CDR3 covers 15 residues.